Listed below are T cell receptor beta chains from one sample, sequenced in a study of human T cells and chemical hapten exposure. TCRdb reprocessed the RACE reads via MiXCR and lists one record per CDR3 protein. The sample has some 70,000 distinct CDR3 sequences, under 13% seen once. Sequences were derived from whole blood, sampled in connection with sensitization to the hapten diphenylcyclopropenone (DPC). These receptors all come from a woman in her 50s with alopecia areata. Some clones in this sample may be carry-over from other donors' samples. Each CDR3 is given with its conserved first and last residue. Fields, in order: J gene, V gene, CDR3 protein.

j_gene: TRBJ2-5; v_gene: TRBV7-2; CDR3aa: CASSAIISQETQYF
j_gene: TRBJ1-2; v_gene: TRBV27; CDR3aa: CASSSGTGSKGYTF
j_gene: TRBJ2-3; v_gene: TRBV20-1; CDR3aa: CSARRQEPADTQYF
j_gene: TRBJ1-1; v_gene: TRBV18; CDR3aa: CASSPKPNTEAFF
j_gene: TRBJ2-5; v_gene: TRBV5-4; CDR3aa: CASSLTSRQETQYF
j_gene: TRBJ2-1; v_gene: TRBV7-9; CDR3aa: CASSRGAEQFF
j_gene: TRBJ1-1; v_gene: TRBV7-3; CDR3aa: CASSLMGAGTEAFF
j_gene: TRBJ1-1; v_gene: TRBV29-1; CDR3aa: CSGSRQGDLEAFF
j_gene: TRBJ1-1; v_gene: TRBV18; CDR3aa: CASSPPGQGNPEAFF
j_gene: TRBJ2-7; v_gene: TRBV3-1; CDR3aa: CASSHGLALSSYEQYF
j_gene: TRBJ1-1; v_gene: TRBV7-9; CDR3aa: CASSHNRNTEAFF
j_gene: TRBJ1-1; v_gene: TRBV7-9; CDR3aa: CASSLTGGAGTEAFF
j_gene: TRBJ1-3; v_gene: TRBV29-1; CDR3aa: CSVVGTDGNTIYF
j_gene: TRBJ2-1; v_gene: TRBV20-1; CDR3aa: CSARLVTEQFF
j_gene: TRBJ1-1; v_gene: TRBV20-1; CDR3aa: CSARVFGQLNTEAFF
j_gene: TRBJ2-7; v_gene: TRBV27; CDR3aa: CASSSGVVLYEQYF
j_gene: TRBJ1-2; v_gene: TRBV11-2; CDR3aa: CASSLVDRGYGYTF
j_gene: TRBJ1-6; v_gene: TRBV18; CDR3aa: CASSLRGKENSPLHF
j_gene: TRBJ2-2; v_gene: TRBV11-2; CDR3aa: CASSQPLSGETGELFF
j_gene: TRBJ2-3; v_gene: TRBV18; CDR3aa: CASSPLQGGGTDTQYF
j_gene: TRBJ1-1; v_gene: TRBV11-2; CDR3aa: CASSLGSNTEAFF
j_gene: TRBJ1-2; v_gene: TRBV6-5; CDR3aa: CASSSFGGRKYGYTF
j_gene: TRBJ1-1; v_gene: TRBV30; CDR3aa: CAWTHTGTGTTEAFF
j_gene: TRBJ2-3; v_gene: TRBV3-1; CDR3aa: CASSHSSWGRTDTQYF
j_gene: TRBJ2-5; v_gene: TRBV14; CDR3aa: CASSQGWGLARETQYF
j_gene: TRBJ2-1; v_gene: TRBV5-1; CDR3aa: CASSPSEGFWNEQFF
j_gene: TRBJ2-1; v_gene: TRBV30; CDR3aa: CAWSGSYNEQFF
j_gene: TRBJ1-1; v_gene: TRBV28; CDR3aa: CATRGQGDTEAFF
j_gene: TRBJ2-2; v_gene: TRBV7-2; CDR3aa: CASSSQRIMNTGELFF
j_gene: TRBJ2-1; v_gene: TRBV6-5; CDR3aa: CASSLRTSGTSYNEQFF
j_gene: TRBJ2-7; v_gene: TRBV3-1; CDR3aa: CASSQEFAEQYF
j_gene: TRBJ2-3; v_gene: TRBV18; CDR3aa: CASSRQTGTTDTQYF